This entry features one TCR beta chain sequence. The clone's antigen remains unknown. The record has no base qualities; no much larger clone is one base away. The data stem from a study of Ad26.COV2.S vaccination and SARS-CoV-2 variants (dated by TCRdb to the early 2020s). With regard to the full study: Sequencing of the TCRbeta repertoire served to evaluate the specificity and breadth of SARS-CoV-2-reactive T cell receptors following Ad26.COV2.S vaccination. The TCR-sequenced set comprised approximately 32 samples: around 20 Ad26.COV2.S vaccine recipients, 5 placebo recipients and 8 SARS-CoV-2 convalescent individuals. The full study reports these points: After vaccination, spike-specific CD8+ and CD4+ T cell responses were reported to show substantial breadth. According to the authors, total T cell responses may have been underestimated by the TCR breadth and depth analyses. Vaccine and placebo recipients had comparable non-spike TCR breadth, which fits with the vaccine containing only spike. Ad26.COV2.S recipients had higher spike-specific TCR breadth than placebo recipients (P = 0.0014).

What the time point label conveys for this sample: individuals recovered from natural SARS-CoV-2 infection. The immunoSEQ Assay was the method used to sequence TCRbeta CDR3 regions. After extraction, genomic DNA underwent amplification by bias-controlled multiplex PCR, followed by high-throughput sequencing. In the paper's pipeline: To quantify the absolute abundance of every unique TCRbeta CDR3 region, sequences were collapsed and filtered. T cell fraction was estimated by normalization of TCRbeta template counts to usable DNA, with usable DNA being measured through amplification of reference genes present in all nucleated cells. Repertoire TCRs were annotated as SARS-CoV-2-specific by exact matching of V gene, CDR3 amino acid sequence and J gene to a known reactive TCR set. MIRA supplied the reference SARS-CoV-2 TCR set, which was filtered for enrichment in COVID-19-positive ImmuneCODE repertoires so that public or cross-reactive TCRs were removed. Using the MIRA antigens, annotated TCRs were further analysed by specific ORF or by position within an ORF. Depth was the summed frequency of annotated unique rearrangements, while breadth was defined as annotated unique rearrangements over total unique productive rearrangements. Two-sided Wilcoxon rank-sum tests were applied when comparing TCR breadth between groups. TCRdb retrieved this table from immuneACCESS and kept in-frame rearrangements only. Not all clones are present; in checked studies, unresolved V genes account for under half, and no reason is known for the remainder. That table supplies the V and J calls and clone size; D and trimming were determined from the DNA. The table for this sample lists approximately 340,000 clones; 90% to 95% of them were counted only once. The ten largest clonotypes hold 3% to 5% of the sample.

V trim: 6 bases; J trim: 4 bases; unmatched bases: 9. The germline V gene encodes CDR1 SEHNR and CDR2 FQNEAQ (reference sequence). The CDR3 runs 17 residues from the cysteine to the phenylalanine. The retained sequence is limited to the CDR3, 51 bases, with the frame set at the first base. Sequenced here: peripheral blood, sampled after recovery from COVID-19. The rearranged chain carries TRBV7-9 and TRBJ2-6, with 10 bases aligning to TRBD1. The TCR originated in a human donor who had recovered from COVID-19. The nucleotide sequence is TGTGCCAGCAGATCGGGACAGGGGCTCTCCGGGGCCAACGTCCTGACTTTC. Its protein reads: CASRSGQGLSGANVLTF. Reference TRBV7-9 and TRBJ2-6 proteins supply the regions before and after the CDR3; the full variable domain is: DTGVSQNPRHKITKRGQNVTFRCDPISEHNRLYWYRQTLGQGPEFLTYFQNEAQLEKSRLLSDRFSAERPKGSFSTLEIQRTEQGDSAMYLCASRSGQGLSGANVLTFGAGSRLTVL.